This passage covers 4 T cell receptor beta chains from one sample sequenced in a study of T cell responses to AZD1222 COVID-19 vaccine. The assay was immunoSEQ multiplex PCR, and TCRdb's table has in-frame clones only and misses some. The sample gives tens of thousands of clones, 82% of which show up once; approximately 45% is in the top ten. Sample: peripheral blood, taken on day 0 of AZD1222 vaccination. The receptors were sampled from an adult in good health.

This sequence joins TRBV7-2 and TRBJ2-7; 7 bases match TRBD2. The CDR3 contains 15 residues. Trimming removed 4 bases from V and 4 bases from J; junction bases left unmatched: 10. Germline V gene data show CDR1 as SGHTA and CDR2 as FQGNSA. In nucleotides, the CDR3 is TGTGCCAGCAGCTCCGCTAGCGGAGACCGGTACGAGCAGTACTTC. The encoded protein is CASSSASGDRYEQYF. The full variable domain, in which reference TRBV7-2 and TRBJ2-7 provide the parts outside the CDR3, is GAGVSQSPSNKVTEKGKDVELRCDPISGHTALYWYRQSLGQGLEFLIYFQGNSAPDKSGLPSDRFSAERTGGSVSTLTIQRTQQEDSAVYLCASSSASGDRYEQYFGPGTRLTVT.

This clone turned up a few times. The chain recombines TRBV7-8 with TRBJ2-1; no clear D gene. Germline assignment: CDR1 SGHVS and CDR2 FQNEAQ. Trimming cost V 1 base and J 6 bases, with 16 bases left between them. The CDR3 runs to 16 residues. CDR3 in amino acids: CASSLVSLANPNEQFF. Here the CDR3 DNA reads TGTGCCAGCAGCTTAGTTTCACTCGCAAACCCCAATGAGCAGTTCTTC.

This clone was seen once. J is TRBJ1-5 and V is TRBV28, with 10 bases lining up with TRBD1. This CDR3 is 14 amino acids long. Germline V gives CDR1 MDHEN, CDR2 SYDVKM. V was clipped by 6 bases and J by 6 bases; unmatched bases: 5. CDR3 sequence (DNA): TGTGCCAGCAGGGCAGACAGGGGGCTTCAGCCCCAGCATTTT. Residues: CASRADRGLQPQHF.

This chain joins TRBV24-1 and TRBJ1-5; 7 nucleotides match TRBD1. Germline lookup yields CDR1 KGHDR and CDR2 SFDVKD. This CDR3 region has 13 residues. The junction had 4 bases not matched to a gene; V was cut back by 9 bases and J by 3 bases. The CDR3 DNA sequence: TGTGCCACCGGGGACAGTATCAATCAGCCCCAGCATTTT. This encodes CATGDSINQPQHF.